A single sample gave rise to the 28 T cell receptor beta chains below, sequenced in a study of T cells in Graves' hyperthyroidism and ophthalmopathy. Amplified TCR beta CDR3 regions derived from RNA transcripts. Using the HTBI primer set, a first-round RT-PCR was run on the TCR CDR3. MiXCR, run by TCRdb on the multiplex PCR reads, gives a single entry per CDR3 protein. The repertoire includes hundreds of thousands of distinct CDR3 sequences, roughly 17% of them detected once, and 17% sits in the top ten. The specimen sequenced was blood. These receptors were collected from a woman aged 18-29 years with Graves' ophthalmopathy.

This clonotype was seen more than once but under ten times. This chain joins TRBV6-2 or TRBV6-3 and TRBJ2-5, with D possibly being TRBD1 or TRBD2 (5 bases each). CDR3 size: 15 residues. Germline CDR1 reads MNHEY; CDR2 reads SVGEGT. V gave up 4 bases and J gave up 0 bases, with 12 bases separating them. This CDR3 reads CASSSRDGYQETQYF. The CDR3 bases are TGTGCCAGCAGTTCCCGGGACGGATACCAAGAGACCCAGTACTTC.

The table lists this clonotype with a few counts. The junction shows a germline mismatch at one end, possibly a read error. The chain is built from TRBV11-2 and TRBJ1-1; D not certain. CDR3 length: 14 amino acids. Germline lookup yields CDR1 SGHAT and CDR2 FQNNGV. The CDR3: CAGSLVDLNTEAFF. As DNA, the CDR3 is TGTGCCGGCAGCTTAGTCGACCTGAACACTGAAGCTTTCTTT.

This clonotype was detected a few times. The chain recombines TRBV7-2 with TRBJ1-4, with D possibly being TRBD1 (6 bases). Germline lookup yields CDR1 SGHTA and CDR2 FQGNSA. Trimming took off 5 bases at V and 3 bases at J, with 19 bases between the two ends. The CDR3 covers 17 residues. The CDR3 reads CASSLGVGGGSNEKLFF. The DNA for the CDR3 is TGTGCCAGCAGCCTTGGAGTGGGTGGGGGCTCTAATGAAAAACTGTTTTTT.

This clonotype was recorded a few times. V usage is TRBV7-9 and J usage is TRBJ1-4; TRBD1 matches 7 bases. CDR1 SEHNR and CDR2 FQNEAQ come from the germline V gene (reference sequence). V dropped 5 bases and J dropped 0; count of bases not matched to a gene: 18. The CDR3 runs 20 residues. The CDR3 region is CASSDRITAVQGATNEKLFF. Written as DNA, the CDR3 is TGTGCCAGCAGCGACCGAATAACGGCAGTCCAGGGGGCAACTAATGAAAAACTGTTTTTT.

This rearrangement joins TRBV9 to TRBJ2-2; D not resolved. Germline lookup yields CDR1 SGDLS and CDR2 YYNGEE. V was clipped by 5 bases and J by 0 bases, with 8 bases between them. This CDR3 comprises 14 residues. As DNA, the CDR3 is TGTGCCAGCAGTTTCAGGACGAACACCGGGGAGCTGTTTTTT. This codes for CASSFRTNTGELFF. Full variable domain (missing parts from reference TRBV9 and TRBJ2-2): DSGVTQTPKHLITATGQRVTLRCSPRSGDLSVYWYQQSLDQGLQFLIQYYNGEERAKGNILERFSAQQFPDLHSELNLSSLELGDSALYFCASSFRTNTGELFFGEGSRLTVL.

This clonotype was observed a handful of times. V and J are TRBV4-1 and TRBJ1-2; the D gene is possibly TRBD1 (5 bases). CDR3 length equals 15 residues. Trimming took off 4 bases at V and 8 bases at J, with 20 bases between the two ends. Germline CDR1 MGHRA, CDR2 YSYEKL. The CDR3 coding sequence is TGCGCCAGCAGCCCTGGGACGAGGGGATTCTCGGGCTACACCTTC. Protein sequence: CASSPGTRGFSGYTF.

Many counts were recorded for this clonotype. The CDR3 DNA follows: TGTGCCAGCAGGGCTGGGACAGGACTTAATGAAAAACTGTTTTTT. This codes for CASRAGTGLNEKLFF. The chain recombines TRBV28 with TRBJ1-4, with 8 positions matching TRBD1. The germline CDR1 and CDR2 sequences are MDHEN and SYDVKM. CDR3 length: 15 amino acids. The V segment lost 6 bases and the J segment 4 bases; nucleotides outside the gene matches: 7.

This clonotype was seen repeatedly, ten times or more. V is TRBV5-1 and J is TRBJ1-1; a weak D match, TRBD1 (6 bases). Germline V lookup: CDR1 SGHRS, CDR2 YFSETQ. This CDR3 contains 14 residues. V was shortened by 4 bases and J by 1 base, with 11 bases between the two germline ends. This chain's CDR3 is CASSGGQTNTEAFF. The CDR3 nucleotides read TGCGCCAGCAGCGGGGGGCAGACGAACACTGAAGCTTTCTTT.

There are many counts of this clonotype. The V gene is TRBV30, the J gene TRBJ2-1; tentatively, D is TRBD2 (7 bases). V lost 4 bases and J lost 7, with 17 bases in between. The CDR3 is made up of 14 amino acids. Germline-derived CDR1 and CDR2 are GTSNPN and SVGIG (reference sequence). CDR3 amino acids: CAWTHKGGGNEQFF. The DNA of the CDR3 is TGTGCCTGGACTCACAAAGGGGGGGGGAATGAGCAGTTCTTC.

This clonotype was recorded many times. V usage is TRBV2 and J usage is TRBJ1-2; TRBD1 matches 7 bases. CDR1 is SNHLY, CDR2 FYNNEI, per germline. Trimming removed 6 bases from V and 4 bases from J; junction bases left unmatched: 2. This CDR3 is built from 12 residues. The CDR3 reads CASRDRTYGYTF. The CDR3 DNA is TGTGCCAGCAGGGACAGGACCTATGGCTACACCTTC.

This clonotype came up many times. The gene calls are TRBV28 and TRBJ2-2; D remains ambiguous. Germline V gene sequence: CDR1 MDHEN, CDR2 SYDVKM. Between the trimmed V and J ends, which lost 2 bases and 2 bases, there was a span of 6 bases. The CDR3 contains 14 residues. The CDR3 DNA is TGTGCCAGCAGTTTAGCGACTAACACCGGGGAGCTGTTTTTT. Amino acid sequence: CASSLATNTGELFF.

This chain connects TRBV20-1 to TRBJ1-3; no reliable D call. Germline loops: CDR1 DFQATT, CDR2 SNEGSKA (reference sequence). The CDR3 loop spans 14 amino acids. Trimming cost V 6 bases and J 1 base, with 13 bases left between them. CDR3 in DNA: TGCAGTGCAACGGACCCGAATTCTGGAAACACCATATATTTT. Its translation: CSATDPNSGNTIYF.

This clonotype was counted between two and nine times. V gene TRBV7-9 combines with J gene TRBJ2-7; 9 nucleotides align to TRBD1. This CDR3 region has 14 residues. CDR1 and CDR2 from the germline V gene are SEHNR and FQNEAQ (reference sequence). Losses at the gene ends were 3 bases for V and 6 bases for J; bases not matched to a gene: 6. The CDR3 DNA reads TGTGCCAGCAGCTTCCCGGGACAGGGCGCCGAGCAGTACTTC. Translating it yields CASSFPGQGAEQYF.

The sample holds one count of this clonotype. This sequence may be a read error, since a much larger clone differs from it by one base. The CDR3 region has the DNA TGCAGTGCTAGAGTTGGCACCAGGGAGCTGTTTTTT. This codes for CSARVGTRELFF. The V call is TRBV20-1, the J call TRBJ2-2; D uncertain. Germline CDR1 reads DFQATT; CDR2 reads SNEGSKA (reference sequence). This CDR3 has 12 amino acids.

In this sample, this clonotype turned up many times. The V and J genes are TRBV29-1 and TRBJ2-7; D unclear. V was cut by 4 bases and J by 0 bases, with 13 bases left in between. The germline CDR1 and CDR2 sequences are SQVTM and ANQGSEA. The CDR3 spans 14 residues. The DNA of the CDR3 is TGCAGCGTTGGTGGGTCAGCGATCTCCTACGAGCAGTACTTC. It specifies CSVGGSAISYEQYF.

This clonotype was seen ten or more times. J is TRBJ1-5 and V is TRBV7-9; 7 nucleotides align to TRBD1. This CDR3 is 15 amino acids long. Germline lookup yields CDR1 SEHNR and CDR2 FQNEAQ (reference sequence). V lost 5 bases to trimming and J lost 3 bases; unmatched junction nucleotides: 7. CDR3 amino acids: CASSGGDSYNQPQHF. The DNA of the CDR3 is TGTGCCAGCAGCGGCGGGGACAGTTACAATCAGCCCCAGCATTTT. The full variable domain, in which reference TRBV7-9 and TRBJ1-5 provide the parts outside the CDR3, is DTGVSQNPRHKITKRGQNVTFRCDPISEHNRLYWYRQTLGQGPEFLTYFQNEAQLEKSRLLSDRFSAERPKGSFSTLEIQRTEQGDSAMYLCASSGGDSYNQPQHFGDGTRLSIL.

In its sample, this clonotype was seen many times. CDR3 DNA: TGTGCCAGCAGCTTGGGGGGCGGCGTTCCCTACGAGCAGTACTTC. It yields the protein CASSLGGGVPYEQYF. This sequence joins TRBV11-3 and TRBJ2-7; D is tentatively TRBD1 or TRBD2 (6 bases each). Trimming took off 3 bases at V and 2 bases at J, with 14 bases between the two ends. The CDR3 extends over 15 amino acids. Germline V CDR1 and CDR2: SGHNT, YENEEA.

The rearrangement joins TRBV11-3 to TRBJ1-3; D is uncertain. From germline, CDR1 is SGHNT and CDR2 YENEEA. This CDR3 spans 15 amino acids. V was trimmed by 6 bases and J by 0 bases, leaving 12 bases between them. The CDR3, as DNA: TGTGCCAGCAGGCTGGACTCAAGCTCTGGAAACACCATATATTTT. Encoded protein: CASRLDSSSGNTIYF.

This clonotype was observed a few times. The chain recombines TRBV9 with TRBJ1-6; 9 bases align to TRBD1. In germline, CDR1 is SGDLS, CDR2 YYNGEE. V shed 4 bases and J 7 bases; nucleotides not matched to a gene: 6. This CDR3 is 15 amino acids long. CDR3 DNA: TGTGCCAGCAGCTTCGAAGACAGGGGGAATTCACCCCTCCACTTT. It translates to CASSFEDRGNSPLHF.

This clonotype showed up many times. The V gene is TRBV7-3, the J gene TRBJ2-3; the D is unclear. CDR1 is SGHTA and CDR2 is FQGTGA in the germline V gene. The CDR3 has 13 residues. Trimming cost V 5 bases and J 1 base, with 7 bases left between them. The CDR3 loop reads CASSPRGTDTQYF. CDR3 nucleotides: TGTGCCAGCAGCCCTAGGGGCACAGATACGCAGTATTTT.

In this sample, this clonotype turned up many times. The chain uses TRBV5-1 and TRBJ2-7; 7 bases map to TRBD1. The germline V gene encodes CDR1 SGHRS and CDR2 YFSETQ. The CDR3 runs to 15 residues. V lost 4 bases to trimming and J lost 3 bases; unmatched junction nucleotides: 10. The CDR3 DNA reads as TGCGCCAGCAGCATAGACAGGGAAGGCCTCTACGAGCAGTACTTC. This gives the protein CASSIDREGLYEQYF.

The rearrangement joins TRBV20-1 to TRBJ1-6, with D perhaps matching TRBD1 (6 bases). Trimming pared 0 bases from V and 0 bases from J, leaving 12 bases between. Germline CDR1 and CDR2: DFQATT and SNEGSKA (reference sequence). There are 17 residues in the CDR3. The CDR3 nucleotides are TGCAGTGCTAGAGATGACAGGCGGAGCTCCTATAATTCACCCCTCCACTTT. This sequence encodes CSARDDRRSSYNSPLHF.

This clonotype was seen repeatedly, ten times or more. The chain couples TRBV30 to TRBJ1-2; D is undetermined. CDR3 length: 13 amino acids. Trimming cost V 7 bases and J 1 base, with 13 bases left between them. The V gene's germline CDR1 is GTSNPN and CDR2 SVGIG (reference sequence). The CDR3 sequence: CASAYGINYGYTF. CDR3 sequence (DNA): TGTGCCTCCGCCTACGGGATTAACTATGGCTACACCTTC.

Details on this clonotype: A much larger clone lies one base from this, so it may be a read error. The chain uses TRBV7-8 and TRBJ1-2; D perhaps matches TRBD1 (5 bases). Looked up from germline, CDR1 is SGHVS and CDR2 is FQNEAQ. This CDR3 contains 15 residues. The CDR3 DNA reads TGTGCCGGCAGCTTAGGATCAGGGAACCTCTATGGCTACACCTTC. It is translated as CAGSLGSGNLYGYTF.

Of note for this clonotype: A much bigger clone sits one base away, suggesting this may be a read error. The chain uses TRBV6-2 or TRBV6-3 and TRBJ2-6; 8 bases are a match to TRBD1. The CDR3 extends over 18 amino acids. The germline gives CDR1 MNHEY, CDR2 SVGEGT. The CDR3 here is CASSQDPTGGSGANVPTF. For the CDR3, the DNA is TGTGCCAGCAGCCAAGACCCAACAGGGGGTTCGGGGGCCAACGTCCCGACTTTC.

In its sample, this clonotype was seen many times. The genes are TRBV5-1 and TRBJ2-1, with 7 bases lining up with TRBD1. The germline V gene has CDR1 SGHRS and CDR2 YFSETQ. V gave up 3 bases and J gave up 6 bases; unmatched junction bases: 3. The CDR3 loop spans 13 amino acids. As DNA, the CDR3 is TGCGCCAGCAGCTCGACAGGGTCCAATGAGCAGTTCTTC. It codes for CASSSTGSNEQFF. The full variable domain, completed using reference TRBV5-1 and TRBJ2-1, is KAGVTQTPRYLIKTRGQQVTLSCSPISGHRSVSWYQQTPGQGLQFLFEYFSETQRNKGNFPGRFSGRQFSNSRSEMNVSTLELGDSALYLCASSSTGSNEQFFGPGTRLTVL.

This clonotype has ten or more counts. The chain links TRBV24-1 to TRBJ1-1, with D perhaps TRBD1 (5 bases). The CDR3 runs 16 residues. Trimming stripped 4 bases from V and 0 bases from J, with 14 bases between. CDR1 and CDR2 from the germline V gene are KGHDR and SFDVKD. CDR3 loop: CATSDGGASMNTEAFF. The CDR3, as DNA: TGTGCCACCAGTGACGGCGGGGCGAGTATGAACACTGAAGCTTTCTTT.

The rearrangement uses TRBV29-1 and TRBJ2-7, with TRBD1 matching 7 bases. The CDR3 covers 12 residues. With 4 bases clipped from V and 4 bases from J, the junction kept 4 bases outside the gene matches. The germline V gene encodes CDR1 SQVTM and CDR2 ANQGSEA. CDR3 region: CSVGNRGYEQYF. CDR3 DNA: TGCAGCGTTGGGAACAGGGGATACGAGCAGTACTTC.